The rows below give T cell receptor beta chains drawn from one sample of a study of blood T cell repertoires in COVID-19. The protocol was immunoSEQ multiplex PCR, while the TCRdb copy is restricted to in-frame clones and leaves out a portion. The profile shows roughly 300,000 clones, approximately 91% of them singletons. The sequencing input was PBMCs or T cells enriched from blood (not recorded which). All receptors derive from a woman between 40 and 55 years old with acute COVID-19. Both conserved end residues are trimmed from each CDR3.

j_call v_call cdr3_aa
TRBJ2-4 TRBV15 ATSSRGTLGAKNIQY
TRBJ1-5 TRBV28 ASSLVDRVVQPQH
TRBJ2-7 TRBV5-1 ASSIDGGDRGTYEQY
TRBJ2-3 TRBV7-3 ASSPTTRQSTDTQY
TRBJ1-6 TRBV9 ASSARQGGSPLH
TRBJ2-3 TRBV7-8 ASSFSPPGLAGVDTQY
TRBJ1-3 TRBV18 ASSPNEGSGNTIY
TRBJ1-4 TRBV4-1 ASSQLGLRLNEKLF
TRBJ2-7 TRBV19 ASSPGTRVSEQY
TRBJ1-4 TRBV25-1 AVATGWDEKLF
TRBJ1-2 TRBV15 ATSGEGPRANYGYT
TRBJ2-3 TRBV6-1 ASSEIGDTQY
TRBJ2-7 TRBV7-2 ASSLDPGLAAPYEQY
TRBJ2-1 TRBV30 AWSVRMGGLGNEQF
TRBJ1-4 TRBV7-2 ASSLLKGVGTNEKLF
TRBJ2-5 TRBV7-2 ASSSGTSGSFFETQY
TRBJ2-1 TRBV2 ASSPLGTSVNEQF
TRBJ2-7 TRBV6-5 ASSLTDRQILYEQY
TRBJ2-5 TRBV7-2 ASSLPSGGAETQY
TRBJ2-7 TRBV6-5 ASKTGHGFYEQY
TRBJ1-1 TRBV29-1 SVARTTNTEAF